These 23 T cell receptor beta chains share one sample of origin, sequenced in a study of TIL therapy for anti-PD-1-resistant metastatic lung cancer. The libraries were made with immunoSEQ v3. Only in-frame clones appear in the TCRdb table, and some are missing; sequencing was by immunoSEQ multiplex PCR. Counted here are 15,000 to 20,000 clones, 83% occurring once; the ten biggest clones make up 2.2%. The time point is: pre-treatment sample, taken before nivolumab and TIL therapy. Specimen: blood, collected at baseline. The receptors stem from a person between 25 and 80 years old with non-small cell lung cancer.

This rearrangement joins TRBV6-1 to TRBJ1-1; D might be TRBD1 (5 bases). Germline CDR1 reads MNHNS; CDR2 reads SASEGT. The CDR3 runs to 14 residues. V gave up 0 bases and J gave up 5 bases, with 10 bases separating them. The CDR3 DNA is TGTGCCAGCAGTGAAGCTGAGGGGTATACTGAAGCTTTCTTT. Protein product: CASSEAEGYTEAFF.

The rearrangement joins TRBV19 to TRBJ2-5; D possibly corresponds to TRBD2 (6 bases). Germline assignment: CDR1 LNHDA and CDR2 SQIVND (reference sequence). The CDR3 extends over 15 amino acids. V lost 5 bases to trimming and J lost 5 bases, with 18 bases between them. Written as DNA, the CDR3 is TGTGCCAGTAGTTCCTCCTCCGGGAGAGGGGAGACCCAGTACTTC. Translating it yields CASSSSSGRGETQYF.

The V call is TRBV6-6, the J call TRBJ1-2, with 7 bases aligning to TRBD1. The germline V gene has CDR1 MNHNY and CDR2 SVGAGI (reference sequence). The CDR3 contains 14 residues. V gave up 2 bases and J gave up 7 bases; unmatched junction bases: 7. The CDR3 DNA sequence: TGTGCCAGCAGTTACGACAGGGAGAGAGGTGGCTACACCTTC. This gives the protein CASSYDRERGGYTF.

J is TRBJ1-1 and V is TRBV4-3, with D uncertain. The CDR3 is 14 residues long. Trimming removed 0 bases at V and 4 bases at J, with 9 bases between. The germline gives CDR1 LGHNA, CDR2 YSLEER. The CDR3 coding sequence is TGCGCCAGCAGCCAAGAAACCCCCGGCACTGAAGCTTTCTTT. It codes for CASSQETPGTEAFF.

The chain carries TRBV30 and TRBJ2-1; 7 nucleotides agree with TRBD1. Germline V lookup: CDR1 GTSNPN, CDR2 SVGIG (reference sequence). The CDR3 contains 14 residues. The junction had 9 bases not matched to a gene; V was cut back by 8 bases and J by 2 bases. The CDR3 nucleotides are TGTGCCCTCCACCAGGGGGTGACCTACAATGAGCAGTTCTTC. It yields the protein CALHQGVTYNEQFF.

The chain links TRBV7-3 to TRBJ2-3; D is unresolved. Germline CDR1 is SGHTA and CDR2 is FQGTGA. The CDR3 has 14 amino acids. The ends were cut back, 2 bases at V and 0 bases at J, with 6 bases in the middle. The CDR3 DNA reads as TGTGCCAGCAGCTTACAACACAGCACAGATACGCAGTATTTT. This codes for CASSLQHSTDTQYF.

CDR3 residues: CASSVLEKKGYTF. In nucleotides, the CDR3 is TGTGCCAGCAGTGTATTGGAGAAGAAAGGCTACACCTTC. The chain links TRBV2 to TRBJ1-2; D gene ambiguous. CDR1 and CDR2 (germline): SNHLY, FYNNEI. V lost 4 bases, J lost 8 bases, and 14 bases lay in between. The CDR3 covers 13 residues.

The chain is built from TRBV7-2 and TRBJ2-3; tentatively, D is TRBD2 (7 bases). CDR3 size: 13 residues. Trimming removed 6 bases at V and 5 bases at J, with 12 bases between. Germline V gene data show CDR1 as SGHTA and CDR2 as FQGNSA. CDR3 sequence (DNA): TGTGCCAGCAGTGAGGGGGGGCAAGATACGCAGTATTTT. Amino acids: CASSEGGQDTQYF.

In its sample, this clone was seen once. V is TRBV19 and J is TRBJ1-5; 7 bases fit TRBD1. The CDR3 contains 17 residues. Germline trimming cut 7 bases from V and 0 bases from J; bases unmatched to any gene: 12. CDR1 LNHDA and CDR2 SQIVND come from the germline V gene (reference sequence). The CDR3 sequence: CASKWEGTANSNQPQHF. The DNA of the CDR3 is TGTGCCAGTAAGTGGGAGGGGACAGCGAATAGCAATCAGCCCCAGCATTTT.

The chain couples TRBV27 to TRBJ2-7; 13 nucleotides agree with TRBD2. The ends lost 9 bases at V and 1 base at J; junction bases unmatched: 6. This CDR3 is 15 amino acids long. Looked up from germline, CDR1 is MNHEY and CDR2 is SMNVEV (reference sequence). The CDR3 DNA sequence: TGTGCCAGTTGGACTAGCGGGAGTTTTTCCTACGAGCAGTACTTC. Residues: CASWTSGSFSYEQYF.

V gene TRBV6-1 combines with J gene TRBJ1-1; the match to TRBD1 covers 7 bases. The CDR3 runs to 14 residues. CDR1 is MNHNS and CDR2 is SASEGT in the germline V gene. V was clipped by 5 bases and J by 1 base; unmatched bases: 4. In nucleotides, the CDR3 is TGTGCCAGCAGTTTTGGGACAGCGAACACTGAAGCTTTCTTT. Its translation: CASSFGTANTEAFF.

The gene calls are TRBV6-1 and TRBJ2-1; 10 bases line up with TRBD2. Germline values: CDR1 MNHNS, CDR2 SASEGT. The CDR3 is 15 residues long. V shed 5 bases and J 2 bases; nucleotides not matched to a gene: 3. This CDR3 reads CASSFTSGAYNEQFF. CDR3 bases: TGTGCCAGCAGTTTTACTAGCGGGGCCTACAATGAGCAGTTCTTC.

This rearrangement joins TRBV28 to TRBJ2-7, with TRBD1 identical over 8 bases. The V and J ends lost 4 bases and 5 bases, in that order; junction bases with no gene match: 7. The CDR3 is 14 amino acids. Looked up from germline, CDR1 is MDHEN and CDR2 is SYDVKM. CDR3: CASSSTGGSNEQYF. The CDR3 nucleotides read TGTGCCAGCAGTTCCACAGGGGGATCTAACGAGCAGTACTTC.

V and J are TRBV5-5 and TRBJ1-2; no reliable D call. CDR3 size: 15 residues. Germline assignment: CDR1 SGHKS and CDR2 YYEKEE (reference sequence). V was cut by 1 base and J by 0 bases, with 10 bases left in between. Here the CDR3 DNA reads TGTGCCAGCAGCTTGTGGGCAGGTTCTAACTATGGCTACACCTTC. Translated, it gives CASSLWAGSNYGYTF.

The table lists this clone with a few counts. The chain employs TRBV7-3 and TRBJ1-2, with 9 bases identical to TRBD1. The CDR3 spans 16 residues. Looked up from germline, CDR1 is SGHTA and CDR2 is FQGTGA. Trimming took 7 bases from V and 7 from J; bases not matched to a gene: 16. The CDR3 sequence is CASTPGQGFLVAGYTF. The DNA for the CDR3 is TGTGCCAGCACCCCGGGACAGGGCTTCCTAGTGGCTGGCTACACCTTC.

This clone appeared a single time. The chain carries TRBV28 and TRBJ2-2; 8 nucleotides align to TRBD2. Germline values: CDR1 MDHEN, CDR2 SYDVKM. The ends lost 10 bases at V and 1 base at J; junction bases unmatched: 5. This CDR3 region has 14 residues. CDR3 amino acids: CATLAGLNTGELFF. In nucleotides, the CDR3 is TGTGCCACCTTAGCGGGGTTGAACACCGGGGAGCTGTTTTTT.

This chain links TRBV6-5 with TRBJ2-7; a possible D gene is TRBD2 (6 bases). Germline V CDR1 and CDR2: MNHEY, SVGAGI. CDR3 size: 14 residues. The V end was cut by 0 bases, the J end by 1 base, with 7 bases between. This CDR3 is CASSYSEGSYEQYF. The CDR3 coding sequence is TGTGCCAGCAGTTACTCGGAGGGATCCTACGAGCAGTACTTC.

The chain links TRBV4-2 to TRBJ2-1, with 11 bases identical to TRBD2. The V and J ends lost 1 base and 7 bases, in that order; junction bases with no gene match: 9. The germline CDR1 and CDR2 sequences are LGHNA and YNFKEQ. The CDR3 runs to 17 residues. CDR3 bases: TGTGCCAGCAGCCAAGTCCAACTAGCGGGAGAAGGGAATGAGCAGTTCTTC. Amino acid sequence: CASSQVQLAGEGNEQFF.

The V call is TRBV9, the J call TRBJ2-4; D perhaps matches TRBD2 (6 bases). V was cut by 4 bases and J by 3 bases, with 14 bases left in between. This CDR3 comprises 15 residues. Germline CDR1 reads SGDLS; CDR2 reads YYNGEE. The CDR3 loop reads CASSSGGDHKNIQYF. The CDR3 bases are TGTGCCAGCAGCTCGGGCGGGGACCACAAAAACATTCAGTACTTC.

The rearrangement uses TRBV4-3 and TRBJ1-2; 7 bases line up with TRBD1. Germline CDR1 reads LGHNA; CDR2 reads YSLEER. The CDR3 has 15 residues. Germline trimming cut 4 bases from V and 0 bases from J; bases unmatched to any gene: 5. The CDR3 DNA sequence: TGCGCCAGCAGCCTCGGGACAGACTCTAACTATGGCTACACCTTC. It specifies CASSLGTDSNYGYTF.

V usage is TRBV2 and J usage is TRBJ1-2; 11 positions match TRBD1. Germline V gives CDR1 SNHLY, CDR2 FYNNEI. The CDR3 covers 20 residues. V shed 4 bases and J 0 bases; nucleotides not matched to a gene: 16. In DNA form, the CDR3 reads TGTGCCAGCAGTGTACCCAAGAAAGGACAGGGGGCGCTCACTAACTATGGCTACACCTTC. Its translation: CASSVPKKGQGALTNYGYTF. The complete variable domain, with remaining parts taken from reference TRBV2 and TRBJ1-2, reads EPEVTQTPSHQVTQMGQEVILRCVPISNHLYFYWYRQILGQKVEFLVSFYNNEISEKSEIFDDQFSVERPDGSNFTLKIRSTKLEDSAMYFCASSVPKKGQGALTNYGYTFGSGTRLTVV.

This chain joins TRBV4-3 and TRBJ2-1; D is ambiguous. Trimming pared 0 bases from V and 5 bases from J, leaving 14 bases between. The CDR3 contains 16 residues. Germline V lookup: CDR1 LGHNA, CDR2 YSLEER. The CDR3, as DNA: TGCGCCAGCAGCCAAGATTTAGGAACGTACAACAATGAGCAGTTCTTC. Encoded protein: CASSQDLGTYNNEQFF.

CDR3 nucleotides: TGTGCCAGCAGTTACTCCGGGGTAAACTATGGCTACACCTTC. This encodes CASSYSGVNYGYTF. This chain connects TRBV6-5 to TRBJ1-2; unclear D gene. Germline loops: CDR1 MNHEY, CDR2 SVGAGI. This CDR3 has 14 residues. V was shortened by 0 bases and J by 2 bases, with 7 bases between the two germline ends.